One sample yielded the 18 T cell receptor beta chains listed below, sequenced in a study of blood T cells in healthy people across ages. Then a second PCR, running about 6 to 11 cycles, was carried out with a sample-barcoded 5' primer and a J-beta primer mix. TCRdb re-derived calls from the 5' RACE reads in MiXCR, one entry per CDR3 protein. Altogether 750,000 to 850,000 distinct CDR3 sequences are present, roughly 25% being singletons, with the ten largest covering around 3.6%. The same data also contributed to another study, on T cells of mothers and their children.

The source material was blood. All receptors come from a boy younger than 18 in good health.

The chain combines TRBV28 with TRBJ2-1; 9 bases line up with TRBD1. Germline CDR1 is MDHEN and CDR2 is SYDVKM. The ends lost 6 bases at V and 1 base at J; junction bases unmatched: 7. The CDR3 covers 16 residues. Here the CDR3 DNA reads TGTGCCAGCAGCCCAACCGGGACAGGGTCCTACAATGAGCAGTTCTTC. Encoded protein: CASSPTGTGSYNEQFF.

The sample holds a few counts of this clonotype. The rearrangement joins TRBV7-2 to TRBJ2-3; TRBD2 is a possible D gene (5 bases). The CDR3 contains 17 residues. CDR1 is SGHTA, CDR2 FQGNSA, per germline. The V and J ends lost 3 bases and 6 bases respectively, with 22 bases between them. CDR3 sequence: CASSFRLAPPSQDTQYF. The CDR3 bases are TGTGCCAGCAGCTTTCGGCTAGCCCCCCCCTCACAGGATACGCAGTATTTT.

The rearrangement uses TRBV11-1 and TRBJ2-7; D gene unclear. The CDR3 extends over 14 amino acids. Trimming removed 2 bases from V and 2 bases from J, with 10 bases in between. Germline-derived CDR1 and CDR2 are SGHAT and FQDESV (reference sequence). The CDR3 loop reads CASSLTERTYEQYF. DNA for the CDR3: TGTGCCAGCAGCTTAACCGAAAGAACCTACGAGCAGTACTTC.

This clonotype came up a few times. The chain recombines TRBV7-9 with TRBJ1-2; the D gene is possibly TRBD1 (5 bases). Germline loops: CDR1 SEHNR, CDR2 FQNEAQ (reference sequence). V lost 1 base, J lost 7 bases, and 7 bases lay in between. This CDR3 spans 12 amino acids. This CDR3 is CASSLEQGGYTF. The CDR3 bases are TGTGCCAGCAGCTTAGAGCAGGGTGGCTACACCTTC.

The chain links TRBV2 to TRBJ2-4, with 10 bases that match TRBD1. Germline V gene data show CDR1 as SNHLY and CDR2 as FYNNEI. V was clipped by 6 bases and J by 0 bases; unmatched bases: 2. CDR3 length: 15 amino acids. The CDR3 spells CASSGQGGAKNIQYF. The CDR3 coding sequence is TGTGCCAGCAGCGGACAGGGGGGAGCCAAAAACATTCAGTACTTC.

The V and J genes are TRBV7-9 and TRBJ1-4; D call uncertain. The V end lost 1 base, the J end lost 4 bases, and 16 bases lay between the germline ends. Per the germline V gene, CDR1 is SEHNR and CDR2 is FQNEAQ (reference sequence). CDR3 length: 17 residues. The CDR3 nucleotides read TGTGCCAGCAGCTTAGGGTACAGTGCGGACTTTAATGAAAAACTGTTTTTT. This sequence encodes CASSLGYSADFNEKLFF.

This clonotype appeared a single time. Sequence at one end of the junction differs from germline and may be a read error. The rearrangement uses TRBV5-6 and TRBJ2-5; D is unresolved. Looked up from germline, CDR1 is SGHDT and CDR2 is YYEEEE. The CDR3 is 14 amino acids. For the CDR3, the DNA is TGTGCCAGAAGCTTGTTTCCCAACCAAGAGACCCAGTACTTC. Protein sequence: CARSLFPNQETQYF.

The genes are TRBV27 and TRBJ1-2, with 7 bases lining up with TRBD1. The CDR3 runs 16 residues. The J segment lost 4 bases and the V segment lost 5 bases, leaving 13 bases of the junction unmatched. Looked up from germline, CDR1 is MNHEY and CDR2 is SMNVEV (reference sequence). In nucleotides, the CDR3 is TGTGCCAGCAGTCAGATCACAGGGGTGGGGATCTATGGCTACACCTTC. Its translation: CASSQITGVGIYGYTF.

The chain combines TRBV7-8 with TRBJ2-3; 14 nucleotides line up with TRBD2. J lost 3 bases, V lost 5 bases, and 10 bases had no gene match. The CDR3 loop spans 18 amino acids. Germline CDR1 reads SGHVS; CDR2 reads FQNEAQ. Here the CDR3 reads CASSPRGTSGRATDTQYF. CDR3 in DNA: TGTGCCAGCAGCCCCCGAGGGACTAGCGGGAGAGCAACAGATACGCAGTATTTT.

The chain joins TRBV12-3 or TRBV12-4 to TRBJ1-4; a possible D gene is TRBD1 (6 bases). Trimming cost V 4 bases and J 4 bases, with 10 bases left between them. CDR3 length equals 14 residues. The CDR3 protein is CASSYDRINEKLFF. The CDR3, as DNA: TGTGCCAGCAGTTACGACAGGATTAATGAAAAACTGTTTTTT.

This clonotype was seen a few times. The chain joins TRBV7-2 to TRBJ1-1; D is possibly TRBD1 (6 bases). Per the germline V gene, CDR1 is SGHTA and CDR2 is FQGNSA. CDR3 size: 12 residues. V gave up 5 bases and J gave up 11 bases, with 15 bases separating them. The CDR3 here is CASSLSTGGAFF. CDR3 DNA: TGTGCCAGCAGCCTCTCGACAGGTGGTGCTTTCTTT.

The rearrangement uses TRBV7-9 and TRBJ2-5; 9 nucleotides agree with TRBD1. This CDR3 has 17 amino acids. V trimming: 5 bases; J trimming: 7 bases; junction bases outside the gene matches: 17. The germline V gene has CDR1 SEHNR and CDR2 FQNEAQ (reference sequence). The CDR3 sequence: CASSPRTGGRGGGTQYF. CDR3 nucleotides: TGTGCCAGCAGCCCTCGAACAGGGGGCAGGGGCGGAGGGACCCAGTACTTC.

The V gene is TRBV12-3 or TRBV12-4, the J gene TRBJ2-5, with D uncertain. V gave up 6 bases and J gave up 7 bases, with 9 bases separating them. The CDR3 extends over 11 amino acids. CDR3 DNA: TGTGCCAGCAGCATCAAGGGGACCCAGTACTTC. This translates into CASSIKGTQYF.

The rearrangement joins TRBV3-1 to TRBJ2-3; D not certain. V lost 1 base, J lost 3 bases, and 8 bases lay in between. Germline-derived CDR1 and CDR2 are LGHDT and YNNKEL (reference sequence). CDR3 length: 14 residues. The CDR3 DNA reads TGTGCCAGCAGCCAAGCTAAGAGGACAGATACGCAGTATTTT. Translated: CASSQAKRTDTQYF.

This clonotype has a handful of counts. The chain is built from TRBV4-3 and TRBJ2-7; 8 bases match TRBD1. Unmatched junction bases numbered 4, after V lost 2 bases and J lost 1 base. CDR1 LGHNA and CDR2 YSLEER come from the germline V gene. This CDR3 has 15 amino acids. The CDR3 nucleotides read TGCGCCAGCAGCCAACATCAGGGGGCTTCCTACGAGCAGTACTTC. It encodes CASSQHQGASYEQYF.

This clonotype was observed a handful of times. V usage is TRBV4-3 and J usage is TRBJ2-3; 7 bases align to TRBD1. After removal of 0 bases from V and 2 bases from J, the junction contained 2 bases not matched to a gene. There are 15 residues in the CDR3. From germline, CDR1 is LGHNA and CDR2 YSLEER. CDR3 amino acids: CASSQEGQYTDTQYF. For the CDR3, the DNA is TGCGCCAGCAGCCAAGAGGGACAGTACACAGATACGCAGTATTTT.

The genes are TRBV28 and TRBJ2-5; D gene unclear. The J call is doubtful: the DNA matches TRBJ2-7 better. The germline V gene encodes CDR1 MDHEN and CDR2 SYDVKM. This CDR3 has 13 amino acids. This CDR3 is CASNALAIYEQYF. The DNA of the CDR3 is TGTGCCAGCAACGCCCTCGCAATCTACGAGCAGTACTTC.

This chain uses TRBV18 with TRBJ1-4; D not certain. V gave up 3 bases and J gave up 5 bases, with 10 bases separating them. Germline V lookup: CDR1 KGHSH, CDR2 LQKENI. CDR3 size: 14 residues. Here the CDR3 DNA reads TGTGCCAGCTCACCTACGAACGGGAATGAAAAACTGTTTTTT. It yields the protein CASSPTNGNEKLFF.